The 13 T cell receptor beta chains below were found in one sample sequenced in a study of metastatic and nonmetastatic thyroid tumors. Until they underwent thyroid surgery, no patient had received any treatment. Via MiXCR, TCRdb re-called the PCR reads. The data contain about 32,000 clones, roughly a fifth of them singletons. Sequenced input: blood. Receptor source: a female donor with papillary thyroid cancer or a benign thyroid nodule (not recorded which). Some clones in this sample may be carry-over from other donors' samples.

This clone came up many times. The V and J genes are TRBV5-1 and TRBJ2-7; 16 bases match TRBD2. Germline values: CDR1 SGHRS, CDR2 YFSETQ. CDR3 length: 16 amino acids. V trimming: 4 bases; J trimming: 7 bases; junction bases outside the gene matches: 8. The CDR3 DNA reads as TGCGCCAGCAGCCCCGGGACTAGCGGGAGGGCCAAAGAGCAGTACTTC. Amino acids: CASSPGTSGRAKEQYF.

On this clone itself: This sequence may be a read error, since a much larger clone differs from it by one base. The conserved final phenylalanine or tryptophan is absent from the CDR3, which likely points to a read error. This chain connects TRBV6-1 to TRBJ1-1, with 9 nucleotides matching TRBD1. V was clipped by 3 bases and J by 1 base; unmatched bases: 3. CDR1 and CDR2 (germline): MNHNS, SASEGT. This CDR3 contains 15 residues. CDR3 coding DNA: TGTGCCAGCAGTGAGTTGGACAGGGGGAACACTGAAGCTTTCTCT. This translates into CASSELDRGNTEAFS.

Sample share makes this clone medium-sized (0.01 to 0.1%). The chain combines TRBV6-2 or TRBV6-3 with TRBJ2-2; 9 nucleotides line up with TRBD2. The V segment lost 6 bases and the J segment 5 bases; nucleotides outside the gene matches: 7. Germline V gene sequence: CDR1 MNHEY, CDR2 SVGEGT. This CDR3 comprises 15 residues. CDR3 amino acids: CASRESGGRTGELFF. The DNA of the CDR3 is TGTGCCAGCAGAGAGAGCGGGGGGAGGACCGGGGAGCTGTTTTTT.

This clone showed up many times. This rearrangement joins TRBV10-3 to TRBJ2-3, with TRBD1 matching 9 bases. Germline V gives CDR1 ENHRY, CDR2 SYGVKD. Unmatched junction bases numbered 7, after V lost 11 bases and J lost 4 bases. The length of the CDR3 is 13 residues. This chain's CDR3 is CASGGQGPDTQYF. The CDR3 coding sequence is TGTGCCTCGGGCGGACAGGGGCCAGATACGCAGTATTTT.

V gene TRBV6-1 combines with J gene TRBJ2-3; the D gene is possibly TRBD2 (5 bases). This CDR3 has 13 residues. The V end lost 2 bases, the J end lost 4 bases, and 7 bases lay between the germline ends. Germline CDR1 reads MNHNS; CDR2 reads SASEGT. The CDR3 loop reads CASSEYGADTQYF. Here the CDR3 DNA reads TGTGCCAGCAGTGAATACGGGGCAGATACGCAGTATTTT.

This clone has ten or more counts. The gene calls are TRBV25-1 and TRBJ1-6; D unclear. CDR3 size: 13 residues. V lost 6 bases and J lost 14, with 17 bases in between. The germline CDR1 and CDR2 sequences are MGHDK and SYGVNS. The CDR3 here is CASSDYGRATLHF. DNA of the CDR3: TGTGCCAGCAGCGACTACGGGAGGGCTACCCTCCACTTT.

The chain uses TRBV27 and TRBJ2-7; D is unclear. This CDR3 region has 13 residues. Trimming shortened V by 6 bases and J by 7 bases, and 16 bases separated the two germline ends. Germline V CDR1 and CDR2: MNHEY, SMNVEV (reference sequence). CDR3 protein: CASRGLSTREQYF. For the CDR3, the DNA is TGTGCCAGCAGGGGCCTATCGACTCGTGAGCAGTACTTC.

V usage is TRBV5-1 and J usage is TRBJ2-2; TRBD1 agrees at 8 bases. Germline V gene sequence: CDR1 SGHRS, CDR2 YFSETQ. The J segment lost 4 bases and the V segment lost 3 bases, leaving 5 bases of the junction unmatched. The CDR3 is 15 residues long. CDR3 sequence: CASSSTGDGTGELFF. The CDR3 DNA sequence: TGCGCCAGCAGCTCGACAGGGGACGGCACCGGGGAGCTGTTTTTT. Full variable domain (rest looked up from reference TRBV5-1 and TRBJ2-2): KAGVTQTPRYLIKTRGQQVTLSCSPISGHRSVSWYQQTPGQGLQFLFEYFSETQRNKGNFPGRFSGRQFSNSRSEMNVSTLELGDSALYLCASSSTGDGTGELFFGEGSRLTVL.

This clone appeared many times. The rearrangement joins TRBV20-1 to TRBJ1-3; D unclear. The CDR3 extends over 14 amino acids. From germline, CDR1 is DFQATT and CDR2 SNEGSKA (reference sequence). V gave up 6 bases and J gave up 0 bases, with 12 bases separating them. CDR3 in amino acids: CSAATIDSGNTIYF. CDR3 DNA: TGCAGTGCAGCTACCATCGACTCTGGAAACACCATATATTTT.

There are a few counts of this clone. This chain connects TRBV6-2 or TRBV6-3 to TRBJ1-1; 7 bases match TRBD1. The CDR3 extends over 15 amino acids. The germline V gene encodes CDR1 MNHEY and CDR2 SVGEGT. V gave up 2 bases and J gave up 6 bases; unmatched junction bases: 9. CDR3 sequence: CASSYTGQVFAEAFF. In DNA, the CDR3 is TGTGCCAGCAGTTACACCGGACAGGTCTTCGCTGAAGCTTTCTTT.

Only a few counts were recorded for this clone. A much more abundant neighbour one base away suggests this may be a read error. The CDR3 end shows no conserved phenylalanine or tryptophan, and so a read error is likely. The genes are TRBV2 and TRBJ2-4, with D tentatively TRBD2 (5 bases). The ends were cut back, 8 bases at V and 5 bases at J, with 13 bases in the middle. Germline CDR1 SNHLY, CDR2 FYNNEI. The CDR3 loop spans 13 amino acids. The CDR3 loop reads CASHEPGENIQYL. DNA for the CDR3: TGTGCCAGCCACGAGCCCGGGGAAAACATTCAGTACCTC.

This clone occurred many times. The chain links TRBV2 to TRBJ2-1; TRBD2 agrees at 14 bases. CDR3 size: 16 residues. Germline values: CDR1 SNHLY, CDR2 FYNNEI. Germline trimming cut 5 bases from V and 5 bases from J; bases unmatched to any gene: 5. As DNA, the CDR3 is TGTGCCAGCAGTCCTCAGGGACTAGCGGGAGACAATGAGCAGTTCTTC. Residues: CASSPQGLAGDNEQFF.

This clone was found many times. The rearrangement joins TRBV5-1 to TRBJ2-1; D is unresolved. Germline CDR1 reads SGHRS; CDR2 reads YFSETQ. This CDR3 region has 15 residues. The V end was cut by 2 bases, the J end by 6 bases, with 15 bases between. The DNA for the CDR3 is TGCGCCAGCAGCTTAGACATATCCGGGCTCAATGAGCAGTTCTTC. Amino acids: CASSLDISGLNEQFF.